This T cell receptor (beta chain) was sequenced for a study of CD8 T cells in ankylosing spondylitis. TCRdb called the 5' RACE reads again in MiXCR, with one record for every CDR3 protein. This table holds approximately 300,000 distinct CDR3 sequences, 20% found once. CDR1 and CDR2 (germline): SEHNR, FQNEAQ (reference sequence). Between the trimmed V and J ends, which lost 3 bases and 4 bases, there was a span of 15 bases. This CDR3 is built from 16 residues. This clonotype was seen a few times. The sequenced sample consisted of blood, either unsorted or a sorted T cell fraction (not recorded which). This chain links TRBV7-9 with TRBJ2-2, with D unresolved. The sequence was obtained from a male donor with ankylosing spondylitis or in good health (not recorded which). The CDR3 nucleotides are TGTGCCAGCAGCTTGGGTGACTTCCGGATCACCGGGGAGCTGTTTTTT. It specifies CASSLGDFRITGELFF.